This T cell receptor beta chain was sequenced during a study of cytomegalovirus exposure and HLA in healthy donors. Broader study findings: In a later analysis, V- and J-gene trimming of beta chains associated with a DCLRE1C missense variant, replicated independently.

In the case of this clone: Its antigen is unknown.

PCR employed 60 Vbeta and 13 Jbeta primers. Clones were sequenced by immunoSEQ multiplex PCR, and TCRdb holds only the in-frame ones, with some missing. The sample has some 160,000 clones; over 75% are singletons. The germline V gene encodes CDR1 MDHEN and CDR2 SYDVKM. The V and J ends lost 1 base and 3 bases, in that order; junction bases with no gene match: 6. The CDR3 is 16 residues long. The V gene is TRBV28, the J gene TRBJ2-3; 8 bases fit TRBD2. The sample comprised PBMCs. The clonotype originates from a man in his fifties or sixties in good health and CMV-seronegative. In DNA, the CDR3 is TGTGCCAGCAGTTTATTCGGGGCGGGAGGAACAGATACGCAGTATTTT. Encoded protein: CASSLFGAGGTDTQYF.